This T cell receptor beta chain was retrieved from a study of response to subunit inactivated influenza vaccine. V gave up 7 bases and J gave up 0 bases, with 8 bases separating them. This CDR3 has 13 amino acids. TCRdb passed the RT-PCR reads through MiXCR, listing each CDR3 protein once. The profile covers 300,000 to 350,000 distinct CDR3 sequences, with about 20% appearing a single time and about a tenth taken by the ten largest. The TCR was taken from a man in his fifties or sixties who received an inactivated influenza vaccine. The input for sequencing was PBMCs from blood, taken around 22 months after vaccination. This sequence joins TRBV12-3 or TRBV12-4 and TRBJ2-3, with D hard to call. CDR3 amino acids: CASTTDSTDTQYF. The CDR3 nucleotides are TGTGCCAGCACTACGGACAGCACAGATACGCAGTATTTT.